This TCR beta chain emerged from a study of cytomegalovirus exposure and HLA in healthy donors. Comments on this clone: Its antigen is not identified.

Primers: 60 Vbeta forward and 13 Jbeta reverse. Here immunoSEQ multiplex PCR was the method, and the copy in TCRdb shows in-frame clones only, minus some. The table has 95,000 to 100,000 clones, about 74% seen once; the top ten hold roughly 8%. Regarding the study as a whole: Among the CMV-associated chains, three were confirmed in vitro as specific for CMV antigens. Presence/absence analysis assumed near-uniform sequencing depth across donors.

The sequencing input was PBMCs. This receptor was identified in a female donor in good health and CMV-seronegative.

Here the CDR3 DNA reads TGTGCCAGCAGTCACGCCATACTTCAAGCTTTCTTT. This codes for CASSHAILQAFF. The genes are TRBV11-2 and TRBJ1-1; D unresolved. The CDR3 runs 12 residues. Per the germline V gene, CDR1 is SGHAT and CDR2 is FQNNGV. V was clipped by 6 bases and J by 9 bases, with 14 bases between them. Full variable domain (rest looked up from reference TRBV11-2 and TRBJ1-1): EAGVAQSPRYKIIEKRQSVAFWCNPISGHATLYWYQQILGQGPKLLIQFQNNGVVDDSQLPKDRFSAERLKGVDSTLKIQPAKLEDSAVYLCASSHAILQAFFGQGTRLTVV.